This T cell receptor beta chain originates from a study of blood T cell repertoires in COVID-19 (dated by TCRdb to the early 2020s). In terms of the full investigation: Collaborator samples came from the United States, Italy and Spain and covered acute and convalescent phases of COVID-19. The material from the prospective study consisted of cDNA or gDNA derived from T cells, B-cell-depleted T cells, or PBMCs. Subjects who had been exposed to COVID-19, were actively infected with it, or had recovered from it provided the deeply sampled blood TCRbeta repertoires that made up the dataset. The repertoires were made available in a free public database intended to serve as a resource for research on the immune response to SARS-CoV-2. The samples were drawn from the first 160 participants of the ongoing ImmuneRACE study and from about 1,200 subjects provided by 6 global collaborators. A de-identified subject ID, COVID-19 status, age in years and sex were almost always included in the sample metadata. HLA class I and class II types, where available, came from metadata supplied by the sample provider rather than from assay-based typing.

Summary of the overall study and its limitations: How much clinical and demographic metadata was included differed by source and by participant, and the metadata was provided uncurated.

The junction shows trimming of 4 bases on V and 9 bases on J, plus 10 bases between the germline ends. The CDR3 runs 12 residues from the cysteine to the phenylalanine. The entry retains the CDR3 DNA only, 36 bases that are in frame from base 1. Looking up the germline V gene yields CDR1 MNHEY and CDR2 SVGAGI. TCRbeta CDR3 regions were amplified from genomic DNA using the immunoSEQ Assay, a bias-controlled multiplex PCR. For the original study's pipeline: The number of nucleated cells in each sample was estimated by amplification of reference gene primers within the assay. To quantify the absolute abundance of each unique TCRbeta CDR3 rearrangement, sequence reads were collapsed and filtered. For each sample, productive Simpson clonality was calculated by taking the square root of Simpson's diversity index across productive rearrangements. This is the immuneACCESS table as TCRdb keeps it, with only in-frame sequences that have V and J called. A part of the clones is gone; compared with another copy, unresolved V genes explain less than half, and the rest is unexplained. D and trimming were read from the DNA, whereas the V and J calls and clone size are those reported in that table. A total of 150,000 or so clones appear in this sample, over 75% of them only once. 1.2% of the sample is taken by the ten largest.

In the prospective study, participants were about 18 to 95 years old, resided in 20 to 30 geographic areas of the United States, and were enrolled through a virtual design. In the prospective study, cohorts were assigned on the basis of participant-reported clinical history obtained from a screening survey and a study questionnaire. In the prospective study, mobile phlebotomists collected whole blood, serum and a nasopharyngeal or oropharyngeal swab from each participant. Over a roughly 2-month period, participants in the prospective study had the option of providing additional blood draws and questionnaires. Prospective study blood samples were shipped either frozen or at room temperature before DNA extraction. Details on this clone: Its antigen is still unknown. No per-base quality is available; no much larger clone lies one base away.

The sample taken for sequencing was PBMCs or T cells enriched from blood (not recorded which). The chain is made from TRBV6-5 and TRBJ2-1; the D gene is unclear. The TCR originated in a young woman with acute COVID-19. This receptor carries the CDR3 CASSFFLSEQFF. The DNA sequence is as follows: TGTGCCAGCAGTTTTTTCCTGAGTGAGCAGTTCTTC.